The following is a T cell receptor (beta chain) sequence with its context. The target antigen is unknown. These data belong to a study of T cell responses to AZD1222 COVID-19 vaccine. Study outcomes and limitations: Baseline seropositivity characterized only a handful of AZD1222 recipients. Spike-wide coverage was observed for vaccine-associated CD4 TCRs, with dominant responses at 160-218 and 743-854. Spike-specific TCR repertoires showed rising breadth and depth after two AZD1222 doses. The repertoires were collected only after the peak T cell response.

The protocol was immunoSEQ multiplex PCR, while the TCRdb copy is restricted to in-frame clones and leaves out a portion. The sample includes 150,000 to 180,000 clones, roughly nine tenths of them seen just once. Sample: peripheral blood, taken on day 0 of AZD1222 vaccination. The clonotype originates from an adult in good health.

The CDR3, as DNA: TGTGCCAGCAGCCCCGTCGGACAGGGGTCCTCCACAGATACGCAGTATTTT. The encoded protein is CASSPVGQGSSTDTQYF. J is TRBJ2-3 and V is TRBV7-9; TRBD1 matches 9 bases. V was pared by 5 bases and J by 2 bases, with 11 bases of the junction left unmatched. Germline V lookup: CDR1 SEHNR, CDR2 FQNEAQ (reference sequence). This CDR3 has 17 residues.